Presented here are 27 T cell receptor beta chains from one specimen sequenced in a study of shared clonotypes between healthy human individuals. Profiling relied on immunoSEQ multiplex PCR, and the TCRdb table lists in-frame clones only, not all of them. The sample has roughly 2.4 million clones; more than 90% are singletons. Input material: naive CD4+ T cells sorted from blood. The subset here: CD45RA+ positively selected. The receptor source for this set is a man between 18 and 35 years old in good health.

This chain joins TRBV7-2 and TRBJ2-5, with 9 bases lining up with TRBD2. V was pared by 5 bases and J by 5 bases, with 12 bases of the junction left unmatched. CDR3 length: 16 residues. CDR1 is SGHTA and CDR2 is FQGNSA in the germline V gene. The CDR3 loop is CASSRGAGGRVETQYF. The CDR3 coding sequence is TGTGCCAGCAGCCGGGGGGCGGGAGGGCGCGTGGAGACCCAGTACTTC.

The chain joins TRBV11-2 to TRBJ1-1, with D unclear. CDR3 length: 14 amino acids. Germline assignment: CDR1 SGHAT and CDR2 FQNNGV. The V end lost 3 bases, the J end lost 0 bases, and 8 bases lay between the germline ends. This CDR3 is CASSFQNMNTEAFF. CDR3 nucleotide sequence: TGTGCCAGCAGCTTCCAGAACATGAACACTGAAGCTTTCTTT.

V and J are TRBV9 and TRBJ2-7; D perhaps matches TRBD2 (6 bases). V lost 2 bases and J 5 bases, leaving 14 bases between the germline ends. Germline V gene sequence: CDR1 SGDLS, CDR2 YYNGEE. The CDR3 spans 14 residues. CDR3 amino acids: CASSVLASRDEQYF. CDR3 DNA sequence: TGTGCCAGCAGCGTCCTAGCGAGCAGGGACGAGCAGTACTTC.

The chain links TRBV2 to TRBJ2-5; D gene ambiguous. CDR1 is SNHLY and CDR2 is FYNNEI in the germline V gene. Trimming took off 4 bases at V and 2 bases at J, with 8 bases between the two ends. The CDR3 has 13 residues. CDR3 sequence reads: CASSGFFQETQYF. The CDR3 nucleotides are TGTGCCAGCAGTGGATTTTTTCAAGAGACCCAGTACTTC.

This clone has only one observation. This CDR3 is CASSLALGRGETQYF. The DNA for the CDR3 is TGCGCCAGCAGCTTGGCCCTGGGAAGGGGAGAGACCCAGTACTTC. V gene TRBV5-1 combines with J gene TRBJ2-5; a weak D match, TRBD1 (5 bases). V gave up 0 bases and J gave up 4 bases, with 13 bases separating them. The germline CDR1 and CDR2 sequences are SGHRS and YFSETQ. This CDR3 contains 15 residues.

The CDR3 is CASSYQPNGAYEQYF. Here the CDR3 DNA reads TGTGCCAGCAGCTACCAACCTAATGGGGCCTACGAGCAGTACTTC. J is TRBJ2-7 and V is TRBV7-2; no firm D call. Germline CDR1 SGHTA, CDR2 FQGNSA. Trimming took 4 bases from V and 2 from J, leaving 15 bases between them. CDR3 size: 15 residues.

J is TRBJ2-2 and V is TRBV6-5; D ambiguous. The V and J ends lost 2 bases and 4 bases respectively, with 14 bases between them. The CDR3 consists of 16 residues. In germline, CDR1 is MNHEY, CDR2 SVGAGI. The CDR3 here is CASSYVFSSPTGELFF. In DNA form, the CDR3 reads TGTGCCAGCAGTTACGTCTTCAGTTCCCCCACCGGGGAGCTGTTTTTT.

This chain joins TRBV5-4 and TRBJ2-5; TRBD1 matches at 8 bases. This CDR3 region has 15 residues. Trimming cost V 0 bases and J 1 base; bases outside gene matches: 2. Germline values: CDR1 SGHNT, CDR2 YYREEE (reference sequence). The CDR3 DNA reads TGTGCCAGCAGCTTGGTGGACAGGGCCCAAGAGACCCAGTACTTC. It specifies CASSLVDRAQETQYF.

The rearrangement links TRBV2 to TRBJ2-2, with TRBD2 identical over 7 bases. This CDR3 has 13 residues. Germline lookup yields CDR1 SNHLY and CDR2 FYNNEI. With 11 bases clipped from V and 4 bases from J, the junction kept 7 bases outside the gene matches. The CDR3 sequence is CAARGGPTGELFF. CDR3 bases: TGTGCCGCCCGCGGGGGACCCACCGGGGAGCTGTTTTTT. The complete variable domain, with remaining parts taken from reference TRBV2 and TRBJ2-2, reads EPEVTQTPSHQVTQMGQEVILRCVPISNHLYFYWYRQILGQKVEFLVSFYNNEISEKSEIFDDQFSVERPDGSNFTLKIRSTKLEDSAMYFCAARGGPTGELFFGEGSRLTVL.

This clone has only one observation. Other DNA sequences in the same sample also yield this CDR3. The rearrangement links TRBV11-2 to TRBJ2-7; 8 bases are shared with TRBD1. Germline V gene sequence: CDR1 SGHAT, CDR2 FQNNGV. There are 14 residues in the CDR3. J gave up 4 bases and V 1 base, and 3 bases lay outside the gene matches. CDR3 DNA: TGTGCCAGCAGCTTAGGGACAGGGACATACGAGCAGTACTTC. It is translated as CASSLGTGTYEQYF. The variable domain in full, completed from reference TRBV11-2 and TRBJ2-7, reads EAGVAQSPRYKIIEKRQSVAFWCNPISGHATLYWYQQILGQGPKLLIQFQNNGVVDDSQLPKDRFSAERLKGVDSTLKIQPAKLEDSAVYLCASSLGTGTYEQYFGPGTRLTVT.

With regard to this clone: The sample carries other DNA sequences with the same CDR3. The chain uses TRBV28 and TRBJ2-7; possible D gene TRBD1, 6 bases. CDR1 MDHEN and CDR2 SYDVKM come from the germline V gene. V was trimmed by 4 bases and J by 4 bases, leaving 11 bases between them. This CDR3 has 13 residues. CDR3 loop: CASSSGTSYEQYF. The CDR3 DNA follows: TGTGCCAGCAGTTCCGGGACATCATACGAGCAGTACTTC.

The CDR3 region has the DNA TGTGCCAGCAGCTTGGAAGTTGACGGCTCCTACGAGCAGTACTTC. This translates into CASSLEVDGSYEQYF. This chain uses TRBV5-6 with TRBJ2-7, with unresolved D. The CDR3 runs 15 residues. With 0 bases removed from V and 0 bases from J, the gap between germline ends came to 10 bases. Germline lookup yields CDR1 SGHDT and CDR2 YYEEEE.

This clone was recorded once. The CDR3 coding sequence is TGTGCCTGGAGTGCGGACAGGATAGGAGGCAATCAGCCCCAGCATTTT. Translation: CAWSADRIGGNQPQHF. The chain recombines TRBV30 with TRBJ1-5, with TRBD1 identical over 7 bases. After removal of 1 base from V and 2 bases from J, the junction contained 8 bases not matched to a gene. Germline V CDR1 and CDR2: GTSNPN, SVGIG (reference sequence). CDR3 length: 16 amino acids.

The chain links TRBV28 to TRBJ1-6, with TRBD1 identical over 8 bases. CDR1 and CDR2 from the germline V gene are MDHEN and SYDVKM. The CDR3 sequence is 12 residues long. J was trimmed by 15 bases and V by 5 bases; bases with no gene match: 6. CDR3 protein: CASSRQGQVLHF. In nucleotides, the CDR3 is TGTGCCAGCAGTCGACAGGGACAGGTCCTCCACTTT. The full variable domain, its missing parts supplied by reference TRBV28 and TRBJ1-6, is DVKVTQSSRYLVKRTGEKVFLECVQDMDHENMFWYRQDPGLGLRLIYFSYDVKMKEKGDIPEGYSVSREKKERFSLILESASTNQTSMYLCASSRQGQVLHFGNGTRLTVT.

The chain combines TRBV7-9 with TRBJ2-7; 7 bases line up with TRBD1. Germline lookup yields CDR1 SEHNR and CDR2 FQNEAQ (reference sequence). V lost 5 bases and J lost 2; bases outside the gene matches: 9. The CDR3 is 15 residues long. In DNA, the CDR3 is TGTGCCAGCAGCGATGGACAGGTTACTACCTACGAGCAGTACTTC. Residues: CASSDGQVTTYEQYF.

The sample holds one count of this clone. The V gene is TRBV19, the J gene TRBJ1-4; 8 positions agree with TRBD1. This CDR3 has 16 amino acids. Germline assignment: CDR1 LNHDA and CDR2 SQIVND (reference sequence). V trimming: 4 bases; J trimming: 7 bases; junction bases outside the gene matches: 11. This chain's CDR3 is CASSTVAGTGSEKLFF. CDR3 coding DNA: TGTGCCAGTAGTACCGTTGCGGGGACAGGTAGTGAAAAACTGTTTTTT.

The rearrangement joins TRBV6-5 to TRBJ1-5; weak D call: TRBD1 (6 bases). The CDR3 is 14 residues long. Germline CDR1 reads MNHEY; CDR2 reads SVGAGI. The V gene lost 6 bases and the J gene lost 2 bases, with 11 bases spanning the gap. The CDR3 spells CASRGGRGNQPQHF. The CDR3 DNA is TGTGCCAGCAGGGGGGGCCGGGGCAATCAGCCCCAGCATTTT.

V is TRBV7-2 and J is TRBJ2-7, with D tentatively TRBD1 or TRBD2 (5 bases each). Per the germline V gene, CDR1 is SGHTA and CDR2 is FQGNSA. The CDR3 is 14 residues long. V was trimmed by 5 bases and J by 2 bases, leaving 13 bases between them. The CDR3 DNA reads as TGTGCCAGCAGCCTGGGACGGTCTACCTACGAGCAGTACTTC. Its protein product is CASSLGRSTYEQYF.

This chain uses TRBV19 with TRBJ2-5; 9 bases are a match to TRBD2. From germline, CDR1 is LNHDA and CDR2 SQIVND (reference sequence). This CDR3 has 14 residues. V lost 6 bases and J lost 5; bases outside the gene matches: 7. CDR3 residues: CASRMSGTSETQYF. The CDR3 region has the DNA TGTGCCAGTAGAATGAGCGGGACTAGCGAGACCCAGTACTTC.

A remark on this clone: The sample holds other DNA sequences that translate to the same CDR3. The V and J genes are TRBV27 and TRBJ1-5; no firm D call. Germline CDR1 reads MNHEY; CDR2 reads SMNVEV (reference sequence). The CDR3 contains 12 residues. Between the trimmed V and J ends, which lost 3 bases and 3 bases, there was a span of 3 bases. The CDR3 protein is CASSFVNQPQHF. CDR3 nucleotide sequence: TGTGCCAGCAGTTTCGTCAATCAGCCCCAGCATTTT.

The chain uses TRBV18 and TRBJ2-1; weak D call: TRBD1 (5 bases). This CDR3 spans 13 amino acids. The V end lost 6 bases, the J end lost 6 bases, and 12 bases lay between the germline ends. Germline V gene sequence: CDR1 KGHSH, CDR2 LQKENI. CDR3 loop: CASSEDTINEQFF. CDR3 sequence (DNA): TGTGCCAGCTCCGAGGACACGATCAATGAGCAGTTCTTC. Full variable domain (rest looked up from reference TRBV18 and TRBJ2-1): NAGVMQNPRHLVRRRGQEARLRCSPMKGHSHVYWYRQLPEEGLKFMVYLQKENIIDESGMPKERFSAEFPKEGPSILRIQQVVRGDSAAYFCASSEDTINEQFFGPGTRLTVL.

The chain joins TRBV7-9 to TRBJ1-1; perhaps TRBD1 as D (5 bases). Trimming left V 0 bases short and J 8 bases short, with 13 bases between. Germline loops: CDR1 SEHNR, CDR2 FQNEAQ (reference sequence). The CDR3 contains 14 residues. The CDR3 DNA reads as TGTGCCAGCAGCTTAGCTGGCTTGAAGGGGGAAGCTTTCTTT. Its translation is CASSLAGLKGEAFF.

V gene TRBV18 combines with J gene TRBJ1-1; no clear D gene. From germline, CDR1 is KGHSH and CDR2 LQKENI. This CDR3 is 15 amino acids long. V gave up 6 bases and J gave up 4 bases, with 18 bases separating them. The CDR3: CASSPTDGPGTEAFF. In DNA, the CDR3 is TGTGCCAGCTCTCCCACTGACGGCCCGGGCACTGAAGCTTTCTTT.

A note on this clone: The same CDR3 can be traced to other DNA sequences in this sample. This sequence joins TRBV6-1 and TRBJ2-7, with TRBD2 matching 10 bases. Germline V CDR1 and CDR2: MNHNS, SASEGT. The CDR3 loop spans 14 amino acids. Trimming took 4 bases from V and 1 from J; bases not matched to a gene: 1. The CDR3 sequence: CASSVAGGSYEQYF. CDR3 coding DNA: TGTGCCAGCAGTGTAGCGGGGGGTTCCTACGAGCAGTACTTC.

The chain combines TRBV10-3 with TRBJ2-3, with D possibly matching TRBD2 (6 bases). V was trimmed by 10 bases and J by 2 bases, leaving 10 bases between them. The CDR3 consists of 12 residues. Germline CDR1 and CDR2: ENHRY and SYGVKD. The CDR3 bases are TGTGCCACGGCGGGAAACACAGATACGCAGTATTTT. Protein: CATAGNTDTQYF.

The V gene is TRBV14, the J gene TRBJ2-7; D is unclear. The germline V and J ends were trimmed by 1 base and 0 bases, with 7 bases remaining between them. The CDR3 contains 14 residues. Germline CDR1 reads SGHDN; CDR2 reads FVKESK. CDR3 region: CASSQVVSSYEQYF. The CDR3, as DNA: TGTGCCAGCAGCCAAGTGGTCAGCTCCTACGAGCAGTACTTC.

This CDR3 reads CASSPGTVYGYTF. The CDR3 region has the DNA TGTGCCAGCAGCCCCGGGACAGTTTATGGCTACACCTTC. The J gene is TRBJ1-2, the V gene TRBV25-1; 7 nucleotides align to TRBD1. Germline V gives CDR1 MGHDK, CDR2 SYGVNS. V lost 6 bases and J lost 5; bases outside the gene matches: 6. The length of the CDR3 is 13 residues.